Below, one T cell receptor (beta chain) is given with its context. Its binding antigen is unknown. Base qualities were left out, and no much larger clone turns up one base away. V is trimmed back by 0 bases and J by 6 bases, and the junction contains 8 bases that no gene match accounts for. As encoded in the germline V gene, CDR1 is MGHRA while CDR2 is YSYEKL. Its CDR3 holds 16 amino acids, cysteine through phenylalanine. Just the 48-base CDR3 DNA is kept, in frame starting at base 1. These data are taken from a study of radiotherapy plus CTLA-4 blockade in lung cancer (dated by TCRdb to the late 2010s). Describing the broader study: Objective responses occurred in approximately 19% of enrolled patients, and 30% to 40% achieved disease control. Study-wide findings and limitations: After treatment with radiotherapy and ipilimumab, TCR clones that came from tumors expanded in the peripheral blood. The strongest predictors of response, as reported, were early dynamic changes in blood T cell clones along with a rise in serum interferon-beta after radiation.

The study tested focal radiation therapy combined with CTLA-4 blockade (ipilimumab) in patients with chemo-refractory metastatic non-small-cell lung cancer. Libraries came from the immunoSEQ multiplex PCR assay. TCRdb limited this immuneACCESS table to in-frame rearrangements with V and J called. A share of clones is missing; checked studies link under half to unresolved V genes, and the rest is unexplained. In all, the sample holds some 94,000 clones, and roughly 80% of those were seen once. The ten largest account for about 26% of the sample. The sample here was peripheral blood, taken from a patient treated with radiotherapy plus ipilimumab. The receptor was isolated from a human donor with non-small cell lung cancer that progressed on radiotherapy plus ipilimumab. The rearrangement joined TRBV4-1 to TRBJ2-5, and TRBD1 aligns with 9 junction nucleotides. The DNA is TGCGCCAGCAGCCAAGACTGGACAGGGGCTTGGAAGACCCAGTACTTC. Its translation is CASSQDWTGAWKTQYF.